This is a list of T cell receptor beta chains from one sample in a study of blood T cells in healthy people across ages. TCRdb reprocessed the 5' RACE reads via MiXCR and lists one record per CDR3 protein. The sample carries some 900,000 distinct CDR3 sequences, 45% to 50% recorded once. The source material was blood. The receptor source for this set is a man younger than 40 in good health. Both conserved end residues are part of each CDR3. A D gene is named only where the DNA matches it firmly. A row's size may be missing; if present it is once, few, many or a size class.

CDR3 protein,CDR3 DNA,V gene,D gene,clone size,J gene
CATLQGVGTEAFF,TGTGCCACACTACAGGGGGTCGGAACTGAAGCTTTCTTT,TRBV6-6,TRBD1,few,TRBJ1-1
CASSHSGQGNNEQFF,TGTGCCAGCAGCCATTCGGGACAGGGTAACAATGAGCAGTTCTTC,TRBV14,TRBD1,NA,TRBJ2-1
CASSKPTGLQETQYF,TGTGCCAGCAGTAAACCTACGGGACTACAAGAGACCCAGTACTTC,TRBV6-2/TRBV6-3,TRBD2,NA,TRBJ2-5
CASSGQGSNEQYF,TGCGCCAGCAGCGGACAGGGATCCAACGAGCAGTACTTC,TRBV4-1,TRBD1,many,TRBJ2-7
CSVELRDNEQFF,TGCAGCGTTGAGTTGAGGGACAATGAGCAGTTCTTC,TRBV29-1,NA,NA,TRBJ2-1
CASSWDRDYEQYF,TGTGCCAGCAGTTGGGACAGGGACTACGAGCAGTACTTC,TRBV6-1,TRBD1,many,TRBJ2-7
CASRYFPGQSSTDTQYF,TGTGCCAGCAGATACTTTCCGGGACAGAGTAGCACAGATACGCAGTATTTT,TRBV7-3,TRBD1,NA,TRBJ2-3
CASIPGRGVGYGYTF,TGTGCCAGCATTCCCGGGAGGGGGGTTGGGTATGGCTACACCTTC,TRBV28,NA,NA,TRBJ1-2
CASSLFRAGSSYNEQFF,TGCGCCAGCAGCTTGTTTAGGGCAGGGAGCTCCTACAATGAGCAGTTCTTC,TRBV5-1,NA,NA,TRBJ2-1
CASSLAAGTSYNEQFF,TGCGCCAGCAGCTTGGCAGCCGGGACTTCCTACAATGAGCAGTTCTTC,TRBV5-1,NA,medium-sized,TRBJ2-1
CASSSHAGGSTDTQYF,TGTGCCAGCAGTTCCCATGCCGGGGGTAGCACAGATACGCAGTATTTT,TRBV27,NA,NA,TRBJ2-3
CSATGQGLSEKLFF,TGCAGTGCTACTGGACAGGGTTTAAGTGAAAAACTGTTTTTT,TRBV20-1,TRBD1,many,TRBJ1-4
CASSFGSGVYNEQFF,TGTGCCAGCAGTTTCGGTAGCGGGGTCTACAATGAGCAGTTCTTC,TRBV28,TRBD2,few,TRBJ2-1
CASSPTILAGGRYNEQFF,TGTGCCAGCAGCCCAACTATCCTAGCGGGGGGGCGGTACAATGAGCAGTTCTTC,TRBV12-3/TRBV12-4,TRBD2,NA,TRBJ2-1
CASSPLSGGRLYNEQFF,TGTGCCAGCAGCCCCCTTAGCGGGGGTCGATTATACAATGAGCAGTTCTTC,TRBV7-2,TRBD2,NA,TRBJ2-1
CRVGTSNYGYTF,TGCAGAGTTGGTACGAGCAACTATGGCTACACCTTC,TRBV20-1,NA,few,TRBJ1-2
CASSPDQSSPLHF,TGTGCCAGCAGTCCGGACCAGAGTTCACCCCTCCACTTT,TRBV12-3/TRBV12-4,NA,NA,TRBJ1-6
CSAIEGKGIEQYF,TGCAGTGCTATAGAGGGGAAGGGAATCGAGCAGTACTTC,TRBV20-1,NA,many,TRBJ2-7
CASIRGGIDYGYTF,TGTGCCAGCATAAGGGGCGGGATCGACTATGGCTACACCTTC,TRBV27,NA,NA,TRBJ1-2
CASSPGGQGAPCTHEQYF,TGTGCCAGCAGCCCGGGAGGACAGGGGGCGCCGTGTACGCACGAGCAGTACTTC,TRBV21-1,NA,NA,TRBJ2-7
CASSLGGGNEKLFF,TGTGCCAGTAGTTTAGGAGGTGGTAATGAAAAACTGTTTTTT,TRBV12-3/TRBV12-4,NA,once,TRBJ1-4
CASSGFSYEQYF,TGTGCCAGCTCAGGGTTCTCCTACGAGCAGTACTTC,TRBV12-3/TRBV12-4,NA,few,TRBJ2-7
CACSPHSGTGGLDQYF,TGTGCCTGCAGCCCTCATTCCGGGACAGGGGGCTTAGATCAGTACTTC,TRBV3-1,TRBD1,NA,TRBJ2-5
CASSSGTGESNEQFF,TGCGCCAGCAGCTCCGGGACAGGGGAGTCCAATGAGCAGTTCTTC,TRBV5-1,TRBD1,NA,TRBJ2-1
CASSQDHGGLYNEQFF,TGCGCCAGCAGCCAAGATCATGGGGGATTGTACAATGAGCAGTTCTTC,TRBV4-3,NA,NA,TRBJ2-1
CSARAGGSNTEAFF,TGCAGTGCTAGAGCTGGGGGGTCTAACACTGAAGCTTTCTTT,TRBV20-1,NA,few,TRBJ1-1
CAIRAGDRKYEQFF,TGTGCCATACGCGCTGGGGACAGGAAATACGAGCAGTTCTTC,TRBV6-2/TRBV6-3,TRBD1,NA,TRBJ2-1
CASSHPDRTTNEKLFF,TGCGCCAGCAGCCATCCGGACAGGACAACTAATGAAAAACTGTTTTTT,TRBV4-1,TRBD1,NA,TRBJ1-4
CASRILAGGSYEQYF,TGTGCCAGCCGGATCCTAGCGGGGGGCTCCTACGAGCAGTACTTC,TRBV12-3/TRBV12-4,TRBD2,few,TRBJ2-7
CASSPTNLGREQYF,TGCGCCAGCAGCCCCACCAACCTGGGGCGCGAGCAGTACTTC,TRBV4-1,NA,few,TRBJ2-7
CASSFYSYEQYF,TGTGCCAGCAGTTTTTACAGCTACGAGCAGTACTTC,TRBV28,NA,few,TRBJ2-7
CASSSLAAGANVLTF,TGTGCCAGCAGCAGTCTAGCGGCTGGGGCCAACGTCCTGACTTTC,TRBV27,TRBD2,many,TRBJ2-6
CASSPGRLSYEQYF,TGCGCCAGCAGCCCGGGGCGTCTCTCCTACGAGCAGTACTTC,TRBV4-1,NA,NA,TRBJ2-7
CSVRPRLGETQYF,TGCAGCGTCAGACCACGGCTGGGGGAGACCCAGTACTTC,TRBV29-1,NA,NA,TRBJ2-5
CASSFAGAPDTQYF,TGTGCCAGCAGCTTTGCGGGGGCCCCAGATACGCAGTATTTT,TRBV7-2,NA,NA,TRBJ2-3
CASSKTGDGYTF,TGTGCCAGCAGTAAGACAGGGGATGGCTACACCTTC,TRBV6-5,TRBD1,few,TRBJ1-2
CASSMSNEQYF,TGTGCCAGTAGTATGAGTAACGAGCAGTACTTC,TRBV19,NA,NA,TRBJ2-7
CSAPPGLAHTYEQYF,TGCAGTGCTCCTCCGGGACTAGCCCACACCTACGAGCAGTACTTC,TRBV20-1,TRBD2,NA,TRBJ2-7
CASSFAGAQETQYF,TGCGCCAGCAGCTTCGCGGGGGCACAAGAGACCCAGTACTTC,TRBV5-1,NA,NA,TRBJ2-5